This entry features one T cell receptor (beta chain) sequence. The data are from a study of blood T cell repertoires in COVID-19. Study-level background: Acute-phase and convalescent COVID-19 samples originated in the United States, Italy and Spain. In each case, the material was cDNA or gDNA derived from T cells, B-cell-depleted T cells, or PBMCs.

The CDR3 loop spans 14 amino acids. Trimming removed 8 bases from V and 1 base from J, with 12 bases in between. In the original workflow: Counts of nucleated cells, estimated from reference gene primer amplification, were obtained. The method was immunoSEQ multiplex PCR; TCRdb's version includes in-frame clones alone and lacks a portion of them. V and J calls and clone size are as listed in that table; D and trimming were resolved from the DNA. Counted here are more than 400,000 clones, approximately 83% occurring once; the ten biggest clones make up more than 3%. V is TRBV23-1 and J is TRBJ1-5; D not certain. TRBV23-1 is sorted into the ORF group, with uncertain function. Sequences were obtained from peripheral blood. This clonotype was sampled from a human donor in a cohort sampled during active COVID-19. CDR3 in amino acids: CASLNTVSNQPQHF. The DNA of the CDR3 is TGCGCCAGCCTAAACACAGTAAGCAATCAGCCCCAGCATTTT.